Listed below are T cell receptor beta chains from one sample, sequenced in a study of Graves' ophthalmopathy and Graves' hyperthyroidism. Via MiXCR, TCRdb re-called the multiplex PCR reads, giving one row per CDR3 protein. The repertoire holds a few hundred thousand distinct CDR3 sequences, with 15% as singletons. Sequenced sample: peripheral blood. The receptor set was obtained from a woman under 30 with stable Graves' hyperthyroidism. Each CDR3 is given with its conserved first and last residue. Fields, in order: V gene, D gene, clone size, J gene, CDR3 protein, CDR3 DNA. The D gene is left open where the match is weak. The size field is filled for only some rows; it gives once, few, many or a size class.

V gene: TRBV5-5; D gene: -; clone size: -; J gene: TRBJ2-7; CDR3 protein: CASSLIGSGSEQCF; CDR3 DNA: TGTGCCAGCAGCTTGATCGGCTCGGGTTCGGAGCAGTGCTTC
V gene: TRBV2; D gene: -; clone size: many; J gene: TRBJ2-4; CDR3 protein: CASRQTGARAKNIQYF; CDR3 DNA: TGTGCCAGCAGGCAGACGGGGGCCCGTGCTAAAAACATTCAGTACTTC
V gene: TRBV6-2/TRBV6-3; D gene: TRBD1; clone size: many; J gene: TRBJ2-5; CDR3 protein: CASSYRDRATGTQYF; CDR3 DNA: TGTGCCAGCAGTTACCGGGACAGGGCGACGGGGACCCAGTACTTC
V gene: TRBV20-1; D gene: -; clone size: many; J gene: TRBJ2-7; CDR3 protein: CSANRGASPDEQYF; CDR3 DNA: TGCAGTGCTAATAGGGGGGCATCACCTGACGAGCAGTACTTC
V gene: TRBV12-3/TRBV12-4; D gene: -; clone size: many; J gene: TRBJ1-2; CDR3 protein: CASSLETGRYGYTF; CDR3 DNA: TGTGCCAGCAGTTTAGAAACGGGTCGGTATGGCTACACCTTC
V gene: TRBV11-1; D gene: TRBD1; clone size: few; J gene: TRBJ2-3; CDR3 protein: CASSLERDRGDTQYF; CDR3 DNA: TGTGCCAGCAGCTTAGAACGGGACAGGGGGGATACGCAGTATTTT
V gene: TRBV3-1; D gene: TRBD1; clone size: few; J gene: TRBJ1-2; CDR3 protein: CASSPGQGVNYGYTF; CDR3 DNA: TGTGCCAGCAGTCCGGGACAGGGGGTTAACTATGGCTACACCTTC
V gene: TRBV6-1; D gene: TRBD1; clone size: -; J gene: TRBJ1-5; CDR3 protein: CASSEEQGNQPQHF; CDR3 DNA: TGTGCCAGCAGTGAGGAACAGGGGAATCAGCCCCAGCATTTT
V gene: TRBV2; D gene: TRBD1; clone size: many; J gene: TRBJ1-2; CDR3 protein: CASGDRNYGYTF; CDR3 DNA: TGTGCCAGCGGGGACAGGAACTATGGCTACACCTTC
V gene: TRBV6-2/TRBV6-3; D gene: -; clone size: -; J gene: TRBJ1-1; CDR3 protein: CASSPSRTGMNTEAFF; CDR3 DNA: TGTGCCAGCAGCCCATCGCGCACAGGGATGAACACTGAAGCTTTCTTT
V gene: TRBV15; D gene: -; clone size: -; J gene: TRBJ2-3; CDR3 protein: CATSTGVLSTDTQYF; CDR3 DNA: TGTGCCACCAGCACAGGGGTTCTAAGCACAGATACGCAGTATTTT
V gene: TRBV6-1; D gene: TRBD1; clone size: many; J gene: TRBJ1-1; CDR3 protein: CASSEAAGGNTEAFF; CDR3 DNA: TGTGCCAGCAGTGAAGCGGCAGGGGGAAACACTGAAGCTTTCTTT
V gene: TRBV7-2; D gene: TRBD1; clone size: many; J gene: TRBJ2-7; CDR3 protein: CASTRLGQGLYEQYF; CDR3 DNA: TGTGCCAGCACCCGTTTGGGACAGGGGTTATACGAGCAGTACTTC
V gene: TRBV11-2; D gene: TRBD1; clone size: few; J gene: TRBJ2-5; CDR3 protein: CASSLAPTGWETQYF; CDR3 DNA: TGTGCCAGCAGCTTAGCCCCGACAGGGTGGGAGACCCAGTACTTC
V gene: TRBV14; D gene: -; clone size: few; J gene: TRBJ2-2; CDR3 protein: CASSQWTDTGELFF; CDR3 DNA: TGTGCCAGCAGCCAATGGACAGACACCGGGGAGCTGTTTTTT
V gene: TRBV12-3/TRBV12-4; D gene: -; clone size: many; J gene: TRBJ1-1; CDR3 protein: CASSPPTPNTEAFF; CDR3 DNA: TGTGCCAGCAGCCCACCGACACCAAACACTGAAGCTTTCTTT
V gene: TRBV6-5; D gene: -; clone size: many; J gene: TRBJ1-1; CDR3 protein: CASSYSSIGGLSTEAFF; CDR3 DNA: TGTGCCAGCAGTTACTCCTCAATCGGGGGGCTGAGCACTGAAGCTTTCTTT
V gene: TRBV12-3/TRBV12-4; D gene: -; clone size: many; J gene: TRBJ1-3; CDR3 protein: CASTRTERNTIYF; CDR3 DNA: TGTGCCAGCACTCGGACAGAGCGAAACACCATATATTTT